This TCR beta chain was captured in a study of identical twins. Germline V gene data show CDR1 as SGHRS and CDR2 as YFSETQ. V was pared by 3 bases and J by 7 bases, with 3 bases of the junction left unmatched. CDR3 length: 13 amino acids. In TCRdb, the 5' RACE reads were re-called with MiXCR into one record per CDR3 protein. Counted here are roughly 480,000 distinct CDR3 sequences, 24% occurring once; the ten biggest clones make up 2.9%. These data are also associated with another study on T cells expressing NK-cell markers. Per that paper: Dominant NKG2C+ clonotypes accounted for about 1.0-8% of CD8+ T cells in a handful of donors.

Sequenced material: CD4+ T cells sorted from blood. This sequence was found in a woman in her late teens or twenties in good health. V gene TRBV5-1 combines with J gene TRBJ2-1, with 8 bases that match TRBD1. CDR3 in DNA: TGCGCCAGCAGCTCGGGACAGGTAAATGAGCAGTTCTTC. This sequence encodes CASSSGQVNEQFF.